Following are 30 T cell receptor beta chains from one sample sequenced in a study of monozygotic twins with inflammatory bowel disease. TCRdb re-called the 5' RACE reads and shows each CDR3 protein once, DNA omitted. This sample lists approximately 400,000 distinct CDR3 sequences; its ten largest clones have more than 2%. Specimen: blood. The receptors here all came from a human donor with ulcerative colitis or Crohn's disease, or a healthy co-twin of an affected twin (not recorded which).

V usage is TRBV5-1 and J usage is TRBJ1-1. The CDR3 totals 13 residues. Germline CDR1 and CDR2: SGHRS and YFSETQ. The CDR3 is CASSSGDGSEAFF.

The V and J genes are TRBV20-1 and TRBJ1-5; the TCRdb D gene call, TRBD1, has no DNA to confirm it. CDR1 is DFQATT, CDR2 SNEGSKA, per germline (reference sequence). This CDR3 is 13 amino acids long. The CDR3 is CSAMGDSNQPQHF.

This CDR3 is CATSRAEGAGYTF. This chain joins TRBV24-1 and TRBJ1-2. CDR1 is KGHDR and CDR2 is SFDVKD in the germline V gene. This CDR3 has 13 amino acids.

The chain joins TRBV5-1 to TRBJ2-3; TCRdb's D gene call, TRBD2, goes unchecked for lack of DNA. Germline V gives CDR1 SGHRS, CDR2 YFSETQ. The CDR3 consists of 17 residues. The CDR3 here is CASSLFTSGRGTDTQYF.

The V call is TRBV6-1, the J call TRBJ2-3; TCRdb's assignment of TRBD2 cannot be checked, as there is no DNA. The germline gives CDR1 MNHNS, CDR2 SASEGT. The CDR3 sequence is 15 residues long. The CDR3 sequence is CASSILAGGEDTQYF.

The chain employs TRBV6-5 and TRBJ1-2; TCRdb's D gene call, TRBD1, goes unchecked for lack of DNA. The CDR3 totals 14 residues. Germline V lookup: CDR1 MNHEY, CDR2 SVGAGI. The CDR3 here is CASSYSRGPGGYTF.

This chain's CDR3 is CASSRTGALKETQYF. The genes are TRBV5-4 and TRBJ2-5; TCRdb proposes TRBD1, but this gene call is untestable without DNA. Per the germline V gene, CDR1 is SGHNT and CDR2 is YYREEE (reference sequence). This CDR3 spans 15 amino acids.

The chain recombines TRBV7-2 with TRBJ2-1. CDR1 and CDR2 from the germline V gene are SGHTA and FQGNSA. CDR3 length: 15 residues. The CDR3 reads CASSLDSLTYNEQFF.

This chain uses TRBV6-6 with TRBJ1-5. This CDR3 contains 12 residues. Per the germline V gene, CDR1 is MNHNY and CDR2 is SVGAGI (reference sequence). The CDR3 spells CASSYANQPQHF.

V gene TRBV20-1 combines with J gene TRBJ2-3; TCRdb's D gene call, TRBD1, goes unchecked for lack of DNA. This CDR3 has 15 residues. From germline, CDR1 is DFQATT and CDR2 SNEGSKA (reference sequence). The CDR3 protein is CSARDWGNAGDTQYF.

The rearrangement links TRBV3-1 to TRBJ2-5; TCRdb reports TRBD2, a call that lacks DNA to check it against. CDR1 is LGHDT and CDR2 is YNNKEL in the germline V gene (reference sequence). CDR3 size: 13 residues. CDR3 amino acids: CASSLPPRETQYF.

The chain joins TRBV7-2 to TRBJ2-1; TCRdb designates TRBD2, a call that cannot be tested without DNA. CDR3 length equals 16 residues. CDR1 is SGHTA and CDR2 is FQGNSA in the germline V gene. CDR3 protein: CASSLVSGRVYNEQFF.

The chain has TRBV15 and TRBJ2-5; TCRdb indicates TRBD2, and absent DNA this call remains unverified. The CDR3 runs to 14 residues. CDR1 and CDR2 (germline): LNHNV, YYDKDF (reference sequence). Here the CDR3 reads CATSGRDFEETQYF.

The chain carries TRBV7-2 and TRBJ2-7; the TRBD1 assignment by TCRdb is unverifiable without DNA. CDR1 SGHTA and CDR2 FQGNSA come from the germline V gene. CDR3 length: 15 residues. The CDR3 here is CASSPRGSGAYEQYF.

This sequence joins TRBV6-5 and TRBJ1-1. Germline assignment: CDR1 MNHEY and CDR2 SVGAGI. The CDR3 has 11 amino acids. CDR3 sequence: CASKAGLQAFF.

This sequence joins TRBV29-1 and TRBJ2-7; the D call from TCRdb, TRBD2, cannot be confirmed without DNA. Germline values: CDR1 SQVTM, CDR2 ANQGSEA. This CDR3 has 13 amino acids. The CDR3 region is CSVSLAGPYEQYF.

The CDR3 region is CSARDTSGEADTQYF. The chain links TRBV20-1 to TRBJ2-3. The germline V gene encodes CDR1 DFQATT and CDR2 SNEGSKA (reference sequence). This CDR3 contains 15 residues.

This sequence joins TRBV30 and TRBJ1-2. Germline V gene sequence: CDR1 GTSNPN, CDR2 SVGIG (reference sequence). This CDR3 comprises 14 residues. The CDR3 loop reads CAWRKKGVSYGYTF.

The V and J genes are TRBV7-6 and TRBJ2-7; there is no DNA to check the TCRdb D call of TRBD1. Germline-derived CDR1 and CDR2 are SGHVS and FNYEAQ. This CDR3 comprises 15 residues. The CDR3 loop reads CASSQSQRAASEQYF.

The V call is TRBV18, the J call TRBJ1-5; the TCRdb call, TRBD1, lacks DNA for checking. CDR3 size: 17 residues. From germline, CDR1 is KGHSH and CDR2 LQKENI. The CDR3 protein is CASSPGQGRYSNQPQHF.

V gene TRBV6-1 combines with J gene TRBJ2-7; absent DNA, TCRdb's TRBD1 call cannot be checked. The CDR3 runs 14 residues. Germline CDR1 reads MNHNS; CDR2 reads SASEGT. The CDR3 region is CASSGPVQGYEQYF.

The chain has TRBV2 and TRBJ2-7; TCRdb's assignment of TRBD2 cannot be checked, as there is no DNA. The CDR3 totals 14 residues. Looked up from germline, CDR1 is SNHLY and CDR2 is FYNNEI. CDR3: CASSVRDRSGEQYF.

The CDR3 here is CASSLRDNYIYGYTF. The chain employs TRBV7-8 and TRBJ1-2; TCRdb returns TRBD1, unconfirmable since there is no DNA. This CDR3 region has 15 residues. Germline lookup yields CDR1 SGHVS and CDR2 FQNEAQ.

The CDR3 reads CATSSGAGSRSLKQETQYF. V usage is TRBV6-4 and J usage is TRBJ2-5; TCRdb returns TRBD1, unconfirmable since there is no DNA. The CDR3 has 19 residues. Germline V gene data show CDR1 as MRHNA and CDR2 as SNTAGT.

The rearrangement uses TRBV4-3 and TRBJ2-2; TCRdb calls TRBD2, which cannot be checked without DNA. Germline CDR1 reads LGHNA; CDR2 reads YSLEER. The CDR3 loop spans 18 amino acids. The CDR3 sequence: CASSQGTSGRALTGELFF.

This chain connects TRBV5-1 to TRBJ1-2. Germline V gives CDR1 SGHRS, CDR2 YFSETQ. The CDR3 extends over 15 amino acids. CDR3: CASSPEWAGQNGYTF.

J is TRBJ1-1 and V is TRBV3-1; TCRdb designates TRBD1, a call that cannot be tested without DNA. The CDR3 runs to 12 residues. Germline lookup yields CDR1 LGHDT and CDR2 YNNKEL (reference sequence). The CDR3 protein is CASSLQGTEAFF.

The rearrangement uses TRBV21-1 and TRBJ2-7. TRBV21-1 is listed as a pseudogene. This CDR3 is 15 amino acids long. This CDR3 reads CASSKAKGAAYEQYF.

The chain has TRBV7-2 and TRBJ1-3; the D call from TCRdb, TRBD1, cannot be confirmed without DNA. This CDR3 comprises 17 residues. Germline CDR1 SGHTA, CDR2 FQGNSA. CDR3 region: CASSFQSTGSPGNTIYF.

This sequence joins TRBV7-2 and TRBJ1-3; TCRdb lists TRBD1, though no DNA is available to test this call. Per germline, CDR1 SGHTA and CDR2 FQGNSA. This CDR3 is 16 amino acids long. This CDR3 reads CASSLAGAGAGNTIYF.